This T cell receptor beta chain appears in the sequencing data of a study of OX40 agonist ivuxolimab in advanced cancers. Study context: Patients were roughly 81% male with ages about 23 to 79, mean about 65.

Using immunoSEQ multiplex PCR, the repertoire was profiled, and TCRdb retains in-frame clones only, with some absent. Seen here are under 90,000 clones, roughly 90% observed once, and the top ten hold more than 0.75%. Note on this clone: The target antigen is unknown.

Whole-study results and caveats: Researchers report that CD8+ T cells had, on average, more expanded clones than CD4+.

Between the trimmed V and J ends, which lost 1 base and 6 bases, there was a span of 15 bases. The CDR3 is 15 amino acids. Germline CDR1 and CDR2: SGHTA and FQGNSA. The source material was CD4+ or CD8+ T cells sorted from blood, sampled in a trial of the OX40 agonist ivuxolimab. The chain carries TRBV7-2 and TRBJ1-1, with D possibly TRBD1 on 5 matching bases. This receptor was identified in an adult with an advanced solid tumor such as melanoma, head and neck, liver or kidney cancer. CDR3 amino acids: CASSLVSGQGAEAFF. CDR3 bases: TGTGCCAGCAGCTTAGTTTCTGGGCAGGGCGCTGAAGCTTTCTTT. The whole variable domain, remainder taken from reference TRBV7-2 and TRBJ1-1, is GAGVSQSPSNKVTEKGKDVELRCDPISGHTALYWYRQSLGQGLEFLIYFQGNSAPDKSGLPSDRFSAERTGGSVSTLTIQRTQQEDSAVYLCASSLVSGQGAEAFFGQGTRLTVV.